This TCR beta chain was found in a study of human T cells and chemical hapten exposure. Study findings and constraints: Expanded TCRs grouped into significantly more large CDR3 similarity clusters than controls produced. No change in TCRs above 1 in 1000 frequency was produced by DPC sensitization.

Separate cDNA molecules received unique molecular identifiers, which the library attached to them. Each CDR3 protein gets one entry after TCRdb re-called the RACE reads with MiXCR. The profile covers 300,000 to 450,000 distinct CDR3 sequences, with 4.5% to 6% appearing a single time and around 2.6% taken by the ten largest. With respect to this clonotype: Its antigen is not known.

Germline V gene sequence: CDR1 MNHEY, CDR2 SMNVEV (reference sequence). V trimming: 3 bases; J trimming: 5 bases; junction bases outside the gene matches: 9. The CDR3 totals 16 residues. Time point noted: pre-sensitization, week 0. Treatment specified: therapeutic diphenylcyclopropenone sensitization with weekly scalp DPC. Suited to DPC and affected by alopecia, the donors ranged from 18 to 70 years old. The clonotype comes from a woman aged 45-59 years with alopecia areata. Some clones in this sample may be carry-over from other donors' samples. The sample was whole blood, taken in connection with sensitization to the hapten diphenylcyclopropenone (DPC). The J gene is TRBJ2-2, the V gene TRBV27; 7 nucleotides match TRBD1. The DNA of the CDR3 is TGTGCCAGCAGTTTGTTGCCGGGACAGCATACCGGGGAGCTGTTTTTT. Protein sequence: CASSLLPGQHTGELFF.